Sequencing of this T cell receptor (beta chain) was carried out in a study of blood T cell repertoires in COVID-19. The overall study: Sample material is recorded as cDNA or gDNA derived from T cells, B-cell-depleted T cells, or PBMCs.

In the source study's methods: From reference gene primer amplification, estimates of nucleated cell counts were derived. Only in-frame clones appear in the TCRdb table, and some are missing; sequencing was by immunoSEQ multiplex PCR. Clonal size and the V and J genes are those of that table, whereas D and trimming came from the DNA. The data hold roughly 400,000 clones, with roughly nine tenths observed a single time. The V gene's germline CDR1 is LGHDT and CDR2 YNNKEL (reference sequence). The CDR3 totals 16 residues. With 4 bases clipped from V and 4 bases from J, the junction kept 13 bases outside the gene matches.

This receptor was identified in a man younger than 40 who had recovered from COVID-19. The specimen was PBMCs or T cells enriched from blood (not recorded which). V is TRBV3-1 (or the pseudogene TRBV3-2) and J is TRBJ2-7, with TRBD2 identical over 7 bases. CDR3 nucleotide sequence: TGTGCCAGCAGCCTAAAGGGTACTGGACTAGAATACGAGCAGTACTTC. The encoded protein is CASSLKGTGLEYEQYF.